This is a list of T cell receptor beta chains from one sample in a study of post-analysis software for immune sequencing data. TCRdb redid the calling of the PCR reads with MiXCR, one entry per CDR3 protein. The sample includes around 700,000 distinct CDR3 sequences, over 45% of them seen just once. Sample: blood. All receptors derive from a girl aged 2-10 years with multiple sclerosis. Both conserved end residues are part of each CDR3. A D gene is named only where the DNA matches it firmly. Clone size is not always given. Where it is, it says once, few, many or a class for expanded clones.

V: TRBV29-1
D: TRBD2
J: TRBJ2-3
size: -
DNA: TGCAGCGTTGTTTGGGACTACCCGGTTCCTTTCACAGATACGCAGTATTTT
CDR3: CSVVWDYPVPFTDTQYF

V: TRBV20-1
D: -
J: TRBJ2-5
size: -
DNA: TGCAGTGGGCCAGCCCAAGAGACCCAGTACTTC
CDR3: CSGPAQETQYF

V: TRBV20-1
D: TRBD2
J: TRBJ2-7
size: -
DNA: TGCAGTGCTAGAGAGAACCAAGCGGGAGCGGGTTACGAGCAGTACTTC
CDR3: CSARENQAGAGYEQYF

V: TRBV5-5
D: -
J: TRBJ1-3
size: few
DNA: TGTGCCAGCAGCTCGACAGGTAGCTCTGGAAACACCATATATTTT
CDR3: CASSSTGSSGNTIYF

V: TRBV3-1
D: TRBD2
J: TRBJ2-1
size: few
DNA: TGTGCCAGCAGCCAAGGCCTAGCGGGCGGTACCTCCTACAATGAGCAGTTCTTC
CDR3: CASSQGLAGGTSYNEQFF

V: TRBV10-3
D: TRBD2
J: TRBJ2-3
size: -
DNA: TGTGCCATCAGTGGCGGGGGGGCTAGGGATACGCAGTATTTT
CDR3: CAISGGGARDTQYF

V: TRBV5-1
D: TRBD1
J: TRBJ2-7
size: -
DNA: TGCGCCAGCAGCTCAGGGGGCGCCGACAATGAGCAGTACTTC
CDR3: CASSSGGADNEQYF

V: TRBV2
D: -
J: TRBJ2-1
size: -
DNA: TGTGCCAGCAGTTCCGACCCACCTGAGCAGTTCTTC
CDR3: CASSSDPPEQFF

V: TRBV5-5
D: TRBD1
J: TRBJ1-2
size: -
DNA: TGTGCCAGCAGCTTGGCAGCAGGGGGCGTTTATGGCTACACCTTC
CDR3: CASSLAAGGVYGYTF

V: TRBV4-1
D: -
J: TRBJ2-1
size: few
DNA: TGCGCCAGCAGCCAGGCTGGGAGCCTAGGCCATGAGCAGTTCTTC
CDR3: CASSQAGSLGHEQFF